The next 19 T cell receptor beta chains were all read from a single sample in a study of blood T cell repertoires in COVID-19. Generated by immunoSEQ multiplex PCR, the TCRdb table keeps only in-frame clones and is missing some. The sample contains around 300,000 clones, 89% of which appear only once. Specimen: peripheral blood. These receptors all come from a man aged 45-65 years with acute or convalescent COVID-19.

Comment on this clone: One end of the junction fails to match germline, which may point to a read error. The gene calls are TRBV12-5 and TRBJ2-7; D is ambiguous. The CDR3 consists of 13 residues. Germline CDR1 LGHNT, CDR2 FRNRAP. The CDR3 region has the DNA TGTGCTAGTGGTTTGGTAGAGGCGAACGAGCAGCACTTC. Its protein is CASGLVEANEQHF.

The chain couples TRBV12-3 or TRBV12-4 to TRBJ2-7, with no clear D. The CDR3 totals 11 residues. V was trimmed by 2 bases and J by 5 bases, leaving 4 bases between them. The CDR3: CASSLLDEQYF. The DNA for the CDR3 is TGTGCCAGCAGTTTATTAGACGAGCAGTACTTC.

This clone was recorded once. CDR3 in amino acids: CASSIGTGGSPLHF. As DNA, the CDR3 is TGTGCCAGTAGTATTGGGACAGGGGGTTCACCCCTCCACTTT. The V gene is TRBV19, the J gene TRBJ1-6, with 11 bases lining up with TRBD1. The germline V gene has CDR1 LNHDA and CDR2 SQIVND (reference sequence). The CDR3 totals 14 residues. J lost 9 bases, V lost 3 bases, and 1 base had no gene match.

This clone was seen repeatedly, ten times or more. The chain links TRBV19 to TRBJ2-7; the D is unclear. Looked up from germline, CDR1 is LNHDA and CDR2 is SQIVND (reference sequence). CDR3 length: 16 amino acids. The V gene lost 5 bases and the J gene lost 6 bases, with 23 bases spanning the gap. This chain's CDR3 is CASSSRPGYAVGEQYF. CDR3 nucleotide sequence: TGTGCCAGTAGTTCCCGTCCTGGTTACGCGGTTGGCGAGCAGTACTTC. Variable domain in full (rest from reference TRBV19 and TRBJ2-7): DGGITQSPKYLFRKEGQNVTLSCEQNLNHDAMYWYRQDPGQGLRLIYYSQIVNDFQKGDIAEGYSVSREKKESFPLTVTSAQKNPTAFYLCASSSRPGYAVGEQYFGPGTRLTVT.

The gene calls are TRBV4-2 and TRBJ1-6, with TRBD1 matching 7 bases. CDR1 is LGHNA, CDR2 YNFKEQ, per germline. Trimming at V came to 10 bases and at J to 4 bases, leaving 4 bases not matched to a gene. The CDR3 contains 13 residues. The CDR3 sequence is CATRDSYNSPLHF. The CDR3, as DNA: TGTGCCACCCGGGACAGTTATAATTCACCCCTCCACTTT.

This chain uses TRBV6-1 with TRBJ1-3, with no clear D. V was trimmed by 2 bases and J by 0 bases, leaving 5 bases between them. CDR3 length: 14 residues. Looked up from germline, CDR1 is MNHNS and CDR2 is SASEGT. The CDR3 region is CASSELSSGNTIYF. CDR3 nucleotides: TGTGCCAGCAGTGAATTGAGCTCTGGAAACACCATATATTTT.

DNA for the CDR3: TGTGCCAGCAGGATAACAGGGGAAGCTTTCTTT. This translates into CASRITGEAFF. V usage is TRBV6-5 and J usage is TRBJ1-1; the D gene is possibly TRBD1 (6 bases). The V end lost 6 bases, the J end lost 8 bases, and 10 bases lay between the germline ends. In germline, CDR1 is MNHEY, CDR2 SVGAGI. There are 11 residues in the CDR3.

The rearrangement joins TRBV7-9 to TRBJ1-1, with D possibly matching TRBD1 (5 bases). V was pared by 5 bases and J by 1 base, with 14 bases between. This CDR3 has 15 residues. Germline V gives CDR1 SEHNR, CDR2 FQNEAQ (reference sequence). The CDR3 nucleotides read TGTGCCAGCAGCCCCCGGGGGTCCGGGAACACTGAAGCTTTCTTT. Translating gives CASSPRGSGNTEAFF.

This clone was seen only a few times. The chain recombines TRBV9 with TRBJ1-6, with TRBD1 identical over 9 bases. This CDR3 has 19 amino acids. The trim removed 1 base at V and 8 bases at J, leaving 16 bases unmatched. Germline V gene sequence: CDR1 SGDLS, CDR2 YYNGEE. CDR3 in DNA: TGTGCCAGCAGCGTATTCTCTGGGACAGGGTCGTTCTCTTATTCACCCCTCCACTTT. Protein: CASSVFSGTGSFSYSPLHF. Drawing the rest from reference TRBV9 and TRBJ1-6, the complete variable domain is DSGVTQTPKHLITATGQRVTLRCSPRSGDLSVYWYQQSLDQGLQFLIQYYNGEERAKGNILERFSAQQFPDLHSELNLSSLELGDSALYFCASSVFSGTGSFSYSPLHFGNGTRLTVT.

The chain has TRBV2 and TRBJ1-1, with D perhaps matching TRBD1 (6 bases). This CDR3 spans 15 amino acids. The germline V gene has CDR1 SNHLY and CDR2 FYNNEI. Trimming left V 5 bases short and J 4 bases short, with 17 bases between. DNA of the CDR3: TGTGCCAGCAGTAAAGATAAGGGGGTTATCACTGAAGCTTTCTTT. It is translated as CASSKDKGVITEAFF.

V usage is TRBV5-1 and J usage is TRBJ2-2; the match to TRBD1 covers 7 bases. CDR3 length equals 16 residues. From germline, CDR1 is SGHRS and CDR2 YFSETQ. V was clipped by 0 bases and J by 2 bases; unmatched bases: 4. Here the CDR3 reads CASSLARDSNTGELFF. The DNA of the CDR3 is TGCGCCAGCAGCTTGGCCAGGGACAGCAACACCGGGGAGCTGTTTTTT.

CDR3 bases: TGTGCCAGTAGTATAAGGTCTGGGGGCCAGCCCCAGCATTTT. This sequence encodes CASSIRSGGQPQHF. The V call is TRBV19, the J call TRBJ1-5; tentatively, D is TRBD1 (6 bases). Germline V gives CDR1 LNHDA, CDR2 SQIVND (reference sequence). The CDR3 is 14 residues long. Deletions cut 2 bases from V and 7 bases from J, with 12 bases between.

The chain joins TRBV29-1 to TRBJ1-1; D may be TRBD1 (6 bases). There are 15 residues in the CDR3. Deletions cut 4 bases from V and 3 bases from J, with 18 bases between. Germline-derived CDR1 and CDR2 are SQVTM and ANQGSEA. Here the CDR3 reads CSVGGQGGTHTEAFF. The DNA of the CDR3 is TGCAGCGTTGGGGGGCAGGGAGGGACACACACTGAAGCTTTCTTT.

This chain uses TRBV7-6 with TRBJ2-3; 9 bases map to TRBD2. In germline, CDR1 is SGHVS, CDR2 FNYEAQ. V shed 5 bases and J 0 bases; nucleotides not matched to a gene: 3. This CDR3 contains 15 residues. The CDR3 DNA reads as TGTGCCAGCAGCCCTAGCGGGGTTAGCACAGATACGCAGTATTTT. This codes for CASSPSGVSTDTQYF.

The chain combines TRBV7-2 with TRBJ2-1; perhaps TRBD1 as D (6 bases). Per the germline V gene, CDR1 is SGHTA and CDR2 is FQGNSA. The germline V and J ends were trimmed by 5 bases and 3 bases, with 8 bases remaining between them. There are 13 residues in the CDR3. CDR3 protein: CASSRDNYNEQFF. CDR3 in DNA: TGTGCCAGCAGCCGGGACAACTACAATGAGCAGTTCTTC.

This sequence joins TRBV6-5 and TRBJ1-1, with D perhaps TRBD1 (6 bases). The length of the CDR3 is 14 residues. The ends were cut back, 6 bases at V and 1 base at J, with 12 bases in the middle. Per germline, CDR1 MNHEY and CDR2 SVGAGI. The CDR3 sequence is CASSRMGQNTEAFF. DNA for the CDR3: TGTGCCAGCAGCAGAATGGGACAGAACACTGAAGCTTTCTTT.

The chain couples TRBV10-3 to TRBJ2-1, with 11 bases lining up with TRBD1. This CDR3 has 13 residues. Germline V gene lookup returns CDR1 ENHRY and CDR2 SYGVKD. As DNA, the CDR3 is TGTGGTACCGGGACAGGGGGGACCAATGAGCAGTTCTTC. Encoded protein: CGTGTGGTNEQFF.

The chain carries TRBV7-8 and TRBJ1-1; D might be TRBD1 (5 bases). The CDR3 has 12 amino acids. Germline lookup yields CDR1 SGHVS and CDR2 FQNEAQ. Trimming took off 1 base at V and 10 bases at J, with 10 bases between the two ends. CDR3 in amino acids: CASSLEGGAAFF. CDR3 coding DNA: TGTGCCAGCAGCTTAGAAGGAGGGGCAGCTTTCTTT. The full variable domain, in which reference TRBV7-8 and TRBJ1-1 provide the parts outside the CDR3, is GAGVSQSPRYKVAKRGQDVALRCDPISGHVSLFWYQQALGQGPEFLTYFQNEAQLDKSGLPSDRFFAERPEGSVSTLKIQRTQQEDSAVYLCASSLEGGAAFFGQGTRLTVV.

The chain combines TRBV19 with TRBJ1-1; TRBD1 aligns across 8 bases. The junction had 6 bases not matched to a gene; V was cut back by 6 bases and J by 3 bases. Germline V CDR1 and CDR2: LNHDA, SQIVND (reference sequence). The CDR3 totals 14 residues. Here the CDR3 reads CASSPQGAYTEAFF. CDR3 coding DNA: TGTGCCAGTAGCCCTCAGGGGGCTTACACTGAAGCTTTCTTT.